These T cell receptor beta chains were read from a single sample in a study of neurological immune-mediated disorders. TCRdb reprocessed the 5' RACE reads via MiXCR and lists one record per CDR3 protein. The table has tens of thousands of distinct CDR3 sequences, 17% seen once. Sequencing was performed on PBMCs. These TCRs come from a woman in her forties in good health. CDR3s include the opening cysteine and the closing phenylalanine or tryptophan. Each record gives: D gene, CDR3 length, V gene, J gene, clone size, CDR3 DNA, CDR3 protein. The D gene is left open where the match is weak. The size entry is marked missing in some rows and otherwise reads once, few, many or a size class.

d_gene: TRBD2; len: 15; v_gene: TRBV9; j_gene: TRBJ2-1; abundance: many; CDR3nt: TGTGCCAGCAGCTTTAGCGGGGGGTACGGCAATGAGCAGTTCTTC; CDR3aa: CASSFSGGYGNEQFF
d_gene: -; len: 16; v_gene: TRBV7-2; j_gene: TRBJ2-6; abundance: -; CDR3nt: TGTGCCAGCAGCTTAGATGGGGCCCCCGGGGCCAACGTCCTGACTTTC; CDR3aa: CASSLDGAPGANVLTF
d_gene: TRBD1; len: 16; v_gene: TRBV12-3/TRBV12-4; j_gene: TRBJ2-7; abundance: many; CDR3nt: TGTGCCAGCAGCCCACGGGCAGGGGGCGACTCCTACGAGCAGTACTTC; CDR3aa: CASSPRAGGDSYEQYF
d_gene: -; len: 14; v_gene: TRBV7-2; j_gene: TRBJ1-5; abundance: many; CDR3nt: TGTGCCAGCAGCTTAAGTGGGGGTACTCAGCCCCAGCATTTT; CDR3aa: CASSLSGGTQPQHF
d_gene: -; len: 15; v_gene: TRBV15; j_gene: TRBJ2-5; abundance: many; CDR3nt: TGTGCCACCAGCAGGATTTCCGGTAACCAAGAGACCCAGTACTTC; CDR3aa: CATSRISGNQETQYF
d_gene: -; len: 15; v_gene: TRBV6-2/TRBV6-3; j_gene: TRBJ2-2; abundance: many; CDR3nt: TGTGCCAGCAGCCAACCCATTCCAGGGACCGGGGAGCTGTTTTTT; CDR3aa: CASSQPIPGTGELFF
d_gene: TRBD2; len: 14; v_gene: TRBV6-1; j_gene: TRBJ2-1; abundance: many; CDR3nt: TGTGCCAGCAGCCCCGGGAGGGGTAGGGATGAGCAGTTCTTC; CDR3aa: CASSPGRGRDEQFF
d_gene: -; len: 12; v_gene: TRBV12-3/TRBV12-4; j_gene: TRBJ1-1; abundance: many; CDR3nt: TGTGCCAGCAGGATAGGGTACACTGAAGCTTTCTTT; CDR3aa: CASRIGYTEAFF
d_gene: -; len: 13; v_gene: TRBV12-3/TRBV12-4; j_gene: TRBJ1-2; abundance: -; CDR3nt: TGTGCCAGCAGCCACGGAATGGTAGATGGCTACACCTTC; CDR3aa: CASSHGMVDGYTF
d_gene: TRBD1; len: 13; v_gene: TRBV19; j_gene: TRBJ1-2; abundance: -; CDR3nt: TGTGCCAGTAGTATAAGGGGACAGTATGGCTACACCTTC; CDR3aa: CASSIRGQYGYTF
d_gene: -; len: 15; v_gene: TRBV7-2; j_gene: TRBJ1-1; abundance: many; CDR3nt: TGTGCCAGCAGCCCTTCAAGTAGTCCGAACACTGAAGCTTTCTTT; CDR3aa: CASSPSSSPNTEAFF
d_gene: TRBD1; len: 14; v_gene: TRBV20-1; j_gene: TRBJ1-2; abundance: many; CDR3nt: TGCAGTGCTAGCCCGGGACAGGGTGGCTATGGCTACACCTTC; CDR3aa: CSASPGQGGYGYTF
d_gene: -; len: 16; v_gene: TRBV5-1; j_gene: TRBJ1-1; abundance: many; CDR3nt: TGCGCCAGCAGCTTGGGTACGGTGGGGGTGAACACTGAAGCTTTCTTT; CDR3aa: CASSLGTVGVNTEAFF
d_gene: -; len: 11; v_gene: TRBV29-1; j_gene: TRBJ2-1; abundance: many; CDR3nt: TGCAGCGTGGGCTACTACAATGAGCAGTTCTTC; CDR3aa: CSVGYYNEQFF
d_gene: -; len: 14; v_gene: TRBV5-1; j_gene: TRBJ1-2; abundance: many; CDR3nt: TGCGCCAGCAGCCGCGAAAGGGGAGTCGACGGCTACACCTTC; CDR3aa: CASSRERGVDGYTF
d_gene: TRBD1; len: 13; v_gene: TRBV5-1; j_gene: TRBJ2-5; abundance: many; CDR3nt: TGCGCCAGCACAGTAAACAGGGGTGAGACCCAGTACTTC; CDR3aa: CASTVNRGETQYF
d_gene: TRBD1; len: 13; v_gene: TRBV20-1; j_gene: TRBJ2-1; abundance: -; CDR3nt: TGCAGTGCTAGGACAGGGGGCCGGGATGAGCAGTTCTTC; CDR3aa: CSARTGGRDEQFF
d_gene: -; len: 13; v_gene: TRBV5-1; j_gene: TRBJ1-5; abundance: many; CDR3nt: TGCGCCAGCAGTAAACAGGGCGACCAGCCCCAGCATTTT; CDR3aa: CASSKQGDQPQHF
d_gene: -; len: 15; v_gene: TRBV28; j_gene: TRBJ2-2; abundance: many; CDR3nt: TGTGCCAGCAGTTTTCTTAACAGAAAAACCGGGGAGCTGTTTTTT; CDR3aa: CASSFLNRKTGELFF
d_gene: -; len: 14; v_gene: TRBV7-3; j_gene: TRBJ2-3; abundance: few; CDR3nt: TGTGCCAGCAGCTTATCCCCCAGCACAGATACGCAGTATTTT; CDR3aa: CASSLSPSTDTQYF
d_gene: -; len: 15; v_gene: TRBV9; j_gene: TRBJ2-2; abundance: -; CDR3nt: TGTACCAGCAGCGTGACTAGGCCGAACACCGGGGAGCTGTTTTTT; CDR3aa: CTSSVTRPNTGELFF
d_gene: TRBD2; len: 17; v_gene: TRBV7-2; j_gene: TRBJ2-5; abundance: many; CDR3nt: TGTGCCAGCAGCTTAAGGGGACTAGCGGGGGGGCTAGAGACCCAGTACTTC; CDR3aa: CASSLRGLAGGLETQYF
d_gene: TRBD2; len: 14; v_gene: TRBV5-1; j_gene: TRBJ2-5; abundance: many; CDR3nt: TGCGCCAGCAGCTTGGAGGAGGGAGGGGAGACCCAGTACTTC; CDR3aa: CASSLEEGGETQYF
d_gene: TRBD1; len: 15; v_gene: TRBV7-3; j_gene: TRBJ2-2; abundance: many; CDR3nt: TGTGCCAGCAGCTTGGGGACAGGGAACACCGGGGAGCTGTTTTTT; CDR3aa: CASSLGTGNTGELFF
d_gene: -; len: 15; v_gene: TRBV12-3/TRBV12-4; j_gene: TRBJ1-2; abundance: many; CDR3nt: TGTGCCAGCAGTCCCCGGGGGGGGGCTCCCTATGGCTACACCTTC; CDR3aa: CASSPRGGAPYGYTF
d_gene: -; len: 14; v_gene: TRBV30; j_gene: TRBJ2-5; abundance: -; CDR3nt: TGTGCCTGGAGTGTAAACGCAGATGAAGAGACCCAGTACTTC; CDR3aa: CAWSVNADEETQYF
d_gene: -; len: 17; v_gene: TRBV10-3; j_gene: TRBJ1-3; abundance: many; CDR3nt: TGTGCCATCAGTGGCCAGCAAGGGACAAGCTCTGGAAACACCATATATTTT; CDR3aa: CAISGQQGTSSGNTIYF
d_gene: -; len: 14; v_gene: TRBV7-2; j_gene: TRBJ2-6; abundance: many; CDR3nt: TGTGAAATGGACGGCCAATCTGGGGCCAACGTCCTGACTTTC; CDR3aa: CEMDGQSGANVLTF
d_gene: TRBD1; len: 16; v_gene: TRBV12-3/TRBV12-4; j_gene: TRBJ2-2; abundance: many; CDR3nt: TGTGCCAGCAGTTCCCACAGGGGTTTGTTCGGCCGGGAGCTGTTTTTT; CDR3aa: CASSSHRGLFGRELFF
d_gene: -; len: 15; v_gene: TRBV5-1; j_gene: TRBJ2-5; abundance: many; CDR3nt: TGCGCCAGCAGCCTAAACCCCGGTGACCAAGAGACCCAGTACTTC; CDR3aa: CASSLNPGDQETQYF
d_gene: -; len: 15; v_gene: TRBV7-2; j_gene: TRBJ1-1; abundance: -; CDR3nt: TGTGCCAGCAGCTTAGCCGGAGGGAAGGGGACTGAAGCTTTCTTT; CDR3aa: CASSLAGGKGTEAFF
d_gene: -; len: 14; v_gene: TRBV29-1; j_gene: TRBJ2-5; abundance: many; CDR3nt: TGCAGCGTTGTAGTGGGGGCCACCCAAGAGACCCAGTACTTC; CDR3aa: CSVVVGATQETQYF
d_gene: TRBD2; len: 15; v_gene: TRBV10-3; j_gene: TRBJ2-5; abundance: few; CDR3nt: TGTGCCATCAGGTCGACTAGCGGTGGGAGAGAGACCCAGTACTTC; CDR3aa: CAIRSTSGGRETQYF
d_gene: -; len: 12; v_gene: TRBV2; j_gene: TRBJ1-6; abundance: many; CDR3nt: TGTGCCAGCAATGTGGGGAATTCACCCCTCCACTTT; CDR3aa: CASNVGNSPLHF
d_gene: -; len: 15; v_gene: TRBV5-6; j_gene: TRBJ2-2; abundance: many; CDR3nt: TGTGCCAGCAGCACGGACCGTCGGCGGACCGGGGAGCTGTTTTTT; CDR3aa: CASSTDRRRTGELFF
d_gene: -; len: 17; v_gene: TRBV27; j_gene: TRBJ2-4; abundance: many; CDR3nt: TGTGCCAGCAGTTTATTACCCCCCGGATTAGCCAAAAACATTCAGTACTTC; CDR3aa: CASSLLPPGLAKNIQYF
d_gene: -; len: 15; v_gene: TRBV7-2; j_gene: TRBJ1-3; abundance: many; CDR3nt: TGTGCCAGCAGCTTAAGGGGAGCCTCTGGAAACACCATATATTTT; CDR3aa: CASSLRGASGNTIYF
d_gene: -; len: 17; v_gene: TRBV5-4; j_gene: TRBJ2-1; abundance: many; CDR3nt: TGTGCCAGCAGCTTCGGTCCCGGACTTTCCTCCTACAATGAGCAGTTCTTC; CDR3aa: CASSFGPGLSSYNEQFF
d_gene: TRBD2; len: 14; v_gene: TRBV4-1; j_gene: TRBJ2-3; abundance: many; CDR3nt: TGCGCCAGCAGCCAAGCCGGGGAGGGAGATACGCAGTATTTT; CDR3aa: CASSQAGEGDTQYF
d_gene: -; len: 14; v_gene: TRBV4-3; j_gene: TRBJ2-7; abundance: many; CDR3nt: TGCGCCAGCAGCCAAGAGGACGGTACCTACGAGCAGTACTTC; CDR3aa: CASSQEDGTYEQYF
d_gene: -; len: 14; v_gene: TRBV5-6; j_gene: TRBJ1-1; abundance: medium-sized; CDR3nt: TGTGCCAGCAGCTTGGTCCAGAGGAACACTGAAGCTTTCTTT; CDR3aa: CASSLVQRNTEAFF
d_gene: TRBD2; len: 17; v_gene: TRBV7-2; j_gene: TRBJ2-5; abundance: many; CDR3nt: TGTGCCAGCAGCCCTCACGGGACTAGCGGGGGGGGGGAGACCCAGTACTTC; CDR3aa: CASSPHGTSGGGETQYF
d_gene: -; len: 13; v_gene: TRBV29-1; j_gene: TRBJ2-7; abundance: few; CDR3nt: TGCAGCGTTGAATTTGGGGGTCCCTACGAGCAGTACTTC; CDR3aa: CSVEFGGPYEQYF
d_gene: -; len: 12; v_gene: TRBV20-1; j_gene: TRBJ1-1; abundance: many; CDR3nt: TGCAGTGCAGGCTACCCGAACACTGAAGCTTTCTTT; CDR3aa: CSAGYPNTEAFF
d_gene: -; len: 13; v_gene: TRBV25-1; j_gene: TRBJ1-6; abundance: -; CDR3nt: TGTGCCAGCACGAGGGGGGTTGGCTCACCCCTCCACTTT; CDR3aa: CASTRGVGSPLHF
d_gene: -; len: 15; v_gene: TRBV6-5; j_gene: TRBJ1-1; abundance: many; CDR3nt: TGTGCCAGCAGTTACTCCATCCTTTCGAACACTGAAGCTTTCTTT; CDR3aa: CASSYSILSNTEAFF
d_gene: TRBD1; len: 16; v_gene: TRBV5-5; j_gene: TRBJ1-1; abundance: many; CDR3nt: TGTGCCAGCAGCTCCTCTTGGACAGGGTTGTCTACTGAAGCTTTCTTT; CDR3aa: CASSSSWTGLSTEAFF
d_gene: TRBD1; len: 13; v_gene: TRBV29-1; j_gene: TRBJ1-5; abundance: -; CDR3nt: TGCAGAGTTCGAGACAGGGGTGGTCAGCCCCAGCATTTT; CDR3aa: CRVRDRGGQPQHF
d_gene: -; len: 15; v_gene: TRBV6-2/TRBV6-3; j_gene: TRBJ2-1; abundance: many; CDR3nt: TGTGCCAGCAGTTACTCGCGTACGGGCGGGGATGAGCAGTTCTTC; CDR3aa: CASSYSRTGGDEQFF
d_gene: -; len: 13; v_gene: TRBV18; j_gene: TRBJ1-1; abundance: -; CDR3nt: TGTGCCAGCTCACCCGACGGAAGAAGCGAAGCTTTCTTT; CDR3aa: CASSPDGRSEAFF
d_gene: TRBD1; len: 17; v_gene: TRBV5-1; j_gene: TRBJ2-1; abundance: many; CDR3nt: TGCGCCAGCAGCTTGGTTCTGGGGTCTGAGGGGGACAGTGAGCAGTTCTTC; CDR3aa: CASSLVLGSEGDSEQFF
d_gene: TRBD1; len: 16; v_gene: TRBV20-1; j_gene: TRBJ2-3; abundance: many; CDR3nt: TGCAGTGCTGCCCAAGGGACAGGGGGCAGGGGAGATACGCAGTATTTT; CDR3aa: CSAAQGTGGRGDTQYF
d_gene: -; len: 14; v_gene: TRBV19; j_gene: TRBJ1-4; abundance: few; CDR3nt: TGTGCCAGTAGTATGTCGGATCGGGCCGGGAAACTGTTTTTT; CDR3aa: CASSMSDRAGKLFF
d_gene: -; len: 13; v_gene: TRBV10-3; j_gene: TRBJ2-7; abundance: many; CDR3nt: TGTGCCATGGTCCAGGGTGACCCCTACGAGCAGTACTTC; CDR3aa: CAMVQGDPYEQYF